These T cell receptor beta chains were read from a single sample in a study of cytomegalovirus exposure and HLA in healthy donors. Assay used: immunoSEQ multiplex PCR; TCRdb lists only in-frame clones, some missing. The data show over 150,000 clones, 77% seen once. What was sequenced was PBMCs. These receptors were obtained from a woman in her forties in good health and CMV-seropositive. Each CDR3 is given with its conserved first and last residue. The D gene is left open where the match is weak. Expanded clones get a size class; other rows say once, few or many, or leave the size out.

clone_size,j_call,d_call,v_call,cdr3_aa,cdr3_nt
.,TRBJ2-1,TRBD2,TRBV5-6,CASSSGTSGRWGNEQFF,TGTGCCAGCAGCTCCGGGACTAGCGGGAGATGGGGCAATGAGCAGTTCTTC
.,TRBJ1-1,TRBD1,TRBV11-3,CASSLGDRGNTEAFF,TGTGCCAGCAGCTTAGGGGACAGGGGGAACACTGAAGCTTTCTTT
.,TRBJ2-2,TRBD2,TRBV25-1,CASSEFNQEGGAGELFF,TGTGCCAGCAGTGAATTCAACCAGGAGGGAGGGGCCGGGGAGCTGTTTTTT
.,TRBJ2-5,.,TRBV6-5,CASSGTGGLKGQYF,TGTGCCAGCAGTGGGACTGGAGGATTGAAGGGGCAGTACTTC
.,TRBJ2-7,TRBD1,TRBV28,CASRVGTVSYEQYF,TGTGCCAGCAGGGTCGGGACAGTCTCCTACGAGCAGTACTTC
.,TRBJ2-1,TRBD2,TRBV5-1,CASSFGTSGGAGYNEQFF,TGCGCCAGCAGCTTCGGGACTAGCGGGGGGGCCGGGTACAATGAGCAGTTCTTC
.,TRBJ1-1,.,TRBV5-1,CASSTLSGRDTEAFF,TGCGCCAGCAGCACCTTAAGCGGGCGGGACACTGAAGCTTTCTTT
.,TRBJ1-6,TRBD1,TRBV6-5,CASSYADRDNSPLHF,TGTGCCAGCAGTTATGCGGACAGGGACAATTCACCCCTCCACTTT
once,TRBJ2-2,.,TRBV10-3,CAITGQNVGELFF,TGTGCCATCACCGGACAGAATGTCGGGGAGCTGTTTTTT
few,TRBJ2-5,.,TRBV6-1,CASSEMAVQETQYF,TGTGCCAGCAGTGAAATGGCAGTCCAAGAGACCCAGTACTTC
.,TRBJ1-1,.,TRBV5-1,CASTGVGTEAFF,TGCGCCAGCACAGGGGTGGGCACTGAAGCTTTCTTT
.,TRBJ2-7,.,TRBV10-3,CAIRHTLPHEQYF,TGTGCCATCAGACACACCCTCCCCCACGAGCAGTACTTC
.,TRBJ1-1,.,TRBV9,CASSVVGQGETEAFF,TGTGCCAGCAGCGTAGTAGGTCAGGGTGAAACTGAAGCTTTCTTT
few,TRBJ2-3,TRBD2,TRBV11-2,CASLPSGRDTQYF,TGTGCCAGCCTACCTAGCGGGAGGGATACGCAGTATTTT
.,TRBJ2-7,.,TRBV6-5,CASRLADNSYEQYF,TGTGCCAGCAGACTAGCCGATAACTCCTACGAGCAGTACTTC
.,TRBJ1-6,TRBD1,TRBV28,CASGLQGNGSPLHF,TGTGCCAGCGGGTTACAGGGGAATGGTTCACCCCTCCACTTT
.,TRBJ2-4,TRBD1,TRBV2,CASSLQGAEGKNIQYF,TGTGCCAGCAGTTTACAGGGGGCGGAGGGCAAAAACATTCAGTACTTC
once,TRBJ1-6,.,TRBV7-8,CASSLTDNSPLHF,TGTGCCAGCAGCTTGACAGATAATTCACCCCTCCACTTT
.,TRBJ1-3,.,TRBV2,CASTVAGEGNTIYF,TGTGCCAGCACGGTGGCGGGGGAAGGAAACACCATATATTTT
.,TRBJ2-3,.,TRBV10-2,CASSAPAGAGDTQYF,TGCGCCAGCAGTGCCCCCGCAGGGGCGGGAGATACGCAGTATTTT
few,TRBJ1-6,TRBD1,TRBV6-1,CASHHEGAVNSPLHF,TGTGCCAGCCATCACGAGGGGGCGGTTAATTCACCCCTCCACTTT
once,TRBJ1-5,.,TRBV19,CASSISGLQGSNQPQHF,TGTGCCAGTAGTATAAGTGGCCTGCAGGGGAGCAATCAGCCCCAGCATTTT
.,TRBJ2-2,.,TRBV4-2,CASSQSPPRRERAGELFF,TGTGCCAGCAGCCAAAGCCCCCCCCGGAGGGAGAGGGCCGGGGAGCTGTTTTTT
few,TRBJ2-1,TRBD2,TRBV30,CAWRAGAVYNEQFF,TGTGCCTGGAGAGCGGGGGCCGTTTACAATGAGCAGTTCTTC
.,TRBJ2-3,TRBD2,TRBV28,CASSSSGVGTDTQYF,TGTGCCAGCAGTTCTAGCGGGGTTGGGACAGATACGCAGTATTTT
few,TRBJ2-5,.,TRBV5-1,CASSVGTVQETQYF,TGCGCCAGCAGCGTAGGGACTGTCCAAGAGACCCAGTACTTC
.,TRBJ1-2,.,TRBV10-1,CASSVTPNYGYTF,TGCGCCAGCAGTGTGACACCTAACTATGGCTACACCTTC
few,TRBJ1-1,.,TRBV5-6,CASSLGPRGFAEAFF,TGTGCCAGCAGCCTTGGCCCGAGGGGGTTTGCTGAAGCTTTCTTT
.,TRBJ1-5,.,TRBV2,CASSGRDSNQPQHF,TGTGCCAGCAGTGGACGGGATAGCAATCAGCCCCAGCATTTT
few,TRBJ1-5,.,TRBV6-6,CASSYSNRRAGQPQHF,TGTGCCAGCAGTTACTCAAATCGACGGGCGGGTCAGCCCCAGCATTTT
.,TRBJ2-1,.,TRBV10-2,CASALGGEGYNEQFF,TGCGCCAGCGCCCTAGGGGGAGAAGGCTACAATGAGCAGTTCTTC
few,TRBJ1-4,.,TRBV28,CASSAGQLNEKLFF,TGTGCCAGCAGTGCAGGACAGCTTAATGAAAAACTGTTTTTT
.,TRBJ1-1,TRBD1,TRBV5-4,CASSRDRNTEAFF,TGTGCCAGCAGCCGGGACAGAAACACTGAAGCTTTCTTT
.,TRBJ2-1,TRBD2,TRBV28,CASSSQRGLANNEQFF,TGTGCCAGCAGTTCACAGCGGGGTCTCGCAAACAATGAGCAGTTCTTC
.,TRBJ1-1,.,TRBV30,CAWSEIKNTEAFF,TGTGCCTGGAGTGAAATAAAAAACACTGAAGCTTTCTTT
.,TRBJ2-7,TRBD1,TRBV6-6,CASRGTGSSYEQYF,TGTGCCAGCAGAGGGACAGGGAGCTCCTACGAGCAGTACTTC
few,TRBJ2-5,.,TRBV19,CASGASQETQYF,TGTGCCAGTGGGGCGTCCCAAGAGACCCAGTACTTC
few,TRBJ2-7,.,TRBV6-5,CASSSQDYEQYF,TGTGCCAGCAGTTCTCAGGACTACGAGCAGTACTTC
.,TRBJ2-3,.,TRBV7-9,CASSPQVRTDTQYF,TGTGCCAGCAGCCCCCAGGTACGCACAGATACGCAGTATTTT
few,TRBJ2-3,TRBD2,TRBV7-9,CASSLERGGTDTQYF,TGTGCCAGCAGCTTAGAGCGGGGGGGCACAGATACGCAGTATTTT
.,TRBJ2-5,.,TRBV6-6,CASGPGGETQYF,TGTGCCAGCGGCCCGGGCGGGGAGACCCAGTACTTC
.,TRBJ1-1,.,TRBV6-6,CASSSLSTEAFF,TGTGCCAGCAGTTCCCTGAGCACTGAAGCTTTCTTT
once,TRBJ2-1,.,TRBV19,CASSTSPGLVNEQFF,TGTGCCAGTAGTACGTCGCCGGGACTGGTCAATGAGCAGTTCTTC
.,TRBJ2-1,TRBD2,TRBV7-9,CSSSSTSDEQFF,TGTTCCAGCAGCTCGACTAGCGATGAGCAGTTCTTC
.,TRBJ1-6,TRBD1,TRBV9,CASSALPGGSPLHF,TGTGCCAGCAGCGCCCTCCCAGGGGGTTCACCCCTCCACTTT
.,TRBJ2-7,TRBD1,TRBV23-1,CASSQPSKDRVDEQYF,TGCGCCAGCAGTCAGCCCTCAAAGGACAGGGTAGACGAGCAGTACTTC
few,TRBJ2-3,TRBD2,TRBV15,CATSRVGRTSGSLKVDTQYF,TGTGCCACCAGCAGAGTGGGACGGACTAGCGGGAGCCTTAAGGTAGATACGCAGTATTTT
.,TRBJ1-2,TRBD1,TRBV27,CASRKPGQGANYGYTF,TGTGCCAGCAGGAAGCCCGGTCAGGGGGCTAACTATGGCTACACCTTC
.,TRBJ1-1,.,TRBV6-6,CASKAGTEAFF,TGTGCCAGCAAGGCAGGGACTGAAGCTTTCTTT
.,TRBJ2-7,TRBD1,TRBV19,CASRAGTEPTYEQYF,TGTGCCAGTAGAGCCGGGACAGAACCTACATACGAGCAGTACTTC
.,TRBJ2-7,TRBD2,TRBV10-1,CASSDSSGSDEQYF,TGCGCCAGCAGTGACTCTAGCGGGAGCGACGAGCAGTACTTC
.,TRBJ1-1,.,TRBV19,CASSRHDEAFF,TGTGCCAGTAGTCGACATGATGAAGCTTTCTTT
.,TRBJ1-1,TRBD1,TRBV7-9,CASSGRTGGSNTEAFF,TGTGCCAGCAGCGGACGGACAGGGGGCTCAAACACTGAAGCTTTCTTT
.,TRBJ2-3,TRBD2,TRBV25-1,CASSEVGGRSTDTQYF,TGTGCCAGCAGTGAAGTGGGCGGGAGGAGCACAGATACGCAGTATTTT
.,TRBJ1-2,TRBD1,TRBV5-1,CASSLQGEFGGYTF,TGCGCCAGCAGCTTACAGGGGGAGTTTGGGGGCTACACCTTC
.,TRBJ2-7,TRBD1,TRBV2,CASGTGDHEQYF,TGTGCCAGTGGGACAGGGGATCACGAGCAGTACTTC
.,TRBJ2-1,TRBD2,TRBV19,CASSIGTRSYNEQFF,TGTGCCAGTAGTATTGGGACTAGATCCTACAATGAGCAGTTCTTC